The 17 T cell receptor beta chains listed next were all sequenced from one sample in a study of T-cell memory formation after mild COVID-19. MiXCR, applied by TCRdb to the 5' RACE reads, yields one record per CDR3 protein. The table has 380,000 or so distinct CDR3 sequences, roughly an eighth seen once; the top ten hold approximately 21%. The sequenced material came from PBMCs or a T cell subset sorted from them (not recorded which). The receptors come from a man between 18 and 35 years old who had mild COVID-19 (a few samples of this study predate the infection). Cell type and time point are not known.

The chain joins TRBV20-1 to TRBJ1-1; D not certain. Germline CDR1 reads DFQATT; CDR2 reads SNEGSKA (reference sequence). Trimming stripped 1 base from V and 6 bases from J, with 9 bases between. The CDR3 length is 12 residues. CDR3 bases: TGCAGTGCTAGAGCGGTCGGCGCTGAAGCTTTCTTT. This sequence encodes CSARAVGAEAFF.

This clonotype was found many times. The chain employs TRBV5-1 and TRBJ2-5; D is undetermined. This CDR3 is 15 amino acids long. With 4 bases removed from V and 5 bases from J, the gap between germline ends came to 18 bases. Per germline, CDR1 SGHRS and CDR2 YFSETQ. In DNA, the CDR3 is TGCGCCAGCAGCCTTACCTTCGGGCCCGGGGAGACCCAGTACTTC. Protein: CASSLTFGPGETQYF.

This clonotype was observed at least ten times. CDR3 in amino acids: CATSDIGQGTDTQYF. The CDR3, as DNA: TGTGCCACCAGTGATATAGGACAGGGCACAGATACGCAGTATTTT. V gene TRBV24-1 combines with J gene TRBJ2-3, with TRBD1 identical over 7 bases. Germline lookup yields CDR1 KGHDR and CDR2 SFDVKD. With 3 bases clipped from V and 1 base from J, the junction kept 3 bases outside the gene matches. The CDR3 consists of 15 residues.

V and J are TRBV6-5 and TRBJ1-2; D is unclear. The CDR3 totals 13 residues. CDR1 and CDR2 (germline): MNHEY, SVGAGI. V shed 4 bases and J shed 4 bases, with 10 bases lying between them. The CDR3 nucleotides read TGTGCCAGCAGTTCACCCTCTATCTATGGCTACACCTTC. It codes for CASSSPSIYGYTF.

J is TRBJ2-5 and V is TRBV28; possibly TRBD1 or TRBD2 for D (6 bases each). V lost 3 bases and J lost 3, with 14 bases in between. CDR3 length: 15 amino acids. In germline, CDR1 is MDHEN, CDR2 SYDVKM. This CDR3 reads CASSLFGGLKETQYF. The CDR3, as DNA: TGTGCCAGCAGTTTGTTCGGGGGCCTGAAAGAGACCCAGTACTTC.

This sequence joins TRBV6-6 and TRBJ1-1; 9 nucleotides match TRBD1. Germline V gives CDR1 MNHNY, CDR2 SVGAGI (reference sequence). This CDR3 has 15 residues. V was pared by 2 bases and J by 6 bases, with 7 bases of the junction left unmatched. In DNA, the CDR3 is TGTGCCAGCAGTTACACAGGGACAGGGTTGGCTGAAGCTTTCTTT. Translation gives CASSYTGTGLAEAFF.

This clonotype was detected a few times. The chain uses TRBV7-9 and TRBJ2-7; 8 positions agree with TRBD2. V shed 6 bases and J 5 bases; nucleotides not matched to a gene: 9. The germline V gene has CDR1 SEHNR and CDR2 FQNEAQ (reference sequence). CDR3 size: 14 residues. CDR3 bases: TGTGCCAGCAGTACGATCGGGGGGGCCAACGAGCAGTACTTC. Translating gives CASSTIGGANEQYF. The full variable domain, rest sourced from reference TRBV7-9 and TRBJ2-7, is DTGVSQNPRHKITKRGQNVTFRCDPISEHNRLYWYRQTLGQGPEFLTYFQNEAQLEKSRLLSDRFSAERPKGSFSTLEIQRTEQGDSAMYLCASSTIGGANEQYFGPGTRLTVT.

This rearrangement joins TRBV30 to TRBJ2-4; tentatively, D is TRBD2 (5 bases). CDR3 length: 12 amino acids. Germline V gene data show CDR1 as GTSNPN and CDR2 as SVGIG (reference sequence). V was trimmed by 5 bases and J by 5 bases, leaving 10 bases between them. CDR3 region: CAWEADQNIQYF. In DNA form, the CDR3 reads TGTGCCTGGGAAGCGGACCAAAACATTCAGTACTTC.

This clonotype was counted only a few times. The chain has TRBV5-1 and TRBJ2-1, with 7 positions matching TRBD1. The CDR3 spans 14 residues. Losses at the gene ends were 3 bases for V and 7 bases for J; bases not matched to a gene: 7. Germline CDR1 SGHRS, CDR2 YFSETQ. CDR3 nucleotide sequence: TGCGCCAGCAGCTATCGACAGGGCGGGAATGAGCAGTTCTTC. This gives the protein CASSYRQGGNEQFF.

The chain couples TRBV7-2 to TRBJ2-1, with 9 bases aligning to TRBD2. After removal of 5 bases from V and 5 bases from J, the junction contained 10 bases not matched to a gene. CDR1 is SGHTA and CDR2 is FQGNSA in the germline V gene. CDR3 length equals 16 residues. The CDR3 here is CASSPRRGGGDNEQFF. The CDR3 bases are TGTGCCAGCAGCCCCCGCAGGGGCGGGGGGGACAATGAGCAGTTCTTC.

The sample holds many counts of this clonotype. The gene calls are TRBV4-3 and TRBJ2-3; 9 nucleotides line up with TRBD2. Germline values: CDR1 LGHNA, CDR2 YSLEER. This CDR3 spans 17 amino acids. Trimming at V came to 0 bases and at J to 4 bases, leaving 8 bases not matched to a gene. Written as DNA, the CDR3 is TGCGCCAGCAGCCAAGATCTTCAGCGGGGGGCCCCAGATACGCAGTATTTT. Its translation is CASSQDLQRGAPDTQYF.

Ten or more counts support this clonotype. The genes are TRBV5-1 and TRBJ2-3; maybe TRBD2 (5 bases). The CDR3 consists of 14 residues. CDR1 SGHRS and CDR2 YFSETQ come from the germline V gene. Trimming pared 4 bases from V and 1 base from J, leaving 10 bases between. CDR3 amino acids: CASSAGRGTDTQYF. CDR3 coding DNA: TGCGCCAGCAGCGCGGGTCGGGGCACAGATACGCAGTATTTT.

In this sample, this clonotype turned up a few times. The chain links TRBV5-1 to TRBJ2-1; the D gene is possibly TRBD1 (6 bases). Germline V gene lookup returns CDR1 SGHRS and CDR2 YFSETQ. The CDR3 runs to 14 residues. The V gene lost 0 bases and the J gene lost 7 bases, with 11 bases spanning the gap. CDR3 region: CASSLVQGVNEQFF. The CDR3 region has the DNA TGCGCCAGCAGCTTGGTACAGGGTGTAAATGAGCAGTTCTTC.

This clonotype was detected a few times. The chain couples TRBV7-9 to TRBJ1-2; 11 bases agree with TRBD1. The V and J ends lost 4 bases and 8 bases, in that order; junction bases with no gene match: 12. From germline, CDR1 is SEHNR and CDR2 FQNEAQ (reference sequence). The CDR3 is made up of 16 amino acids. The DNA of the CDR3 is TGTGCCAGCAGCTCGGACAGGGGGCGCATCTCCGGCGGCTACACCTTC. This translates into CASSSDRGRISGGYTF.

This clonotype was counted only a few times. The rearrangement links TRBV4-1 to TRBJ1-5, with D unclear. Germline-derived CDR1 and CDR2 are MGHRA and YSYEKL. The ends were cut back, 0 bases at V and 1 base at J, with 7 bases in the middle. The CDR3 sequence is 15 residues long. The CDR3 nucleotides read TGCGCCAGCAGCCAAGATGAGGCGAGCAATCAGCCCCAGCATTTT. This translates into CASSQDEASNQPQHF.

In its sample, this clonotype was seen a few times. This chain links TRBV10-3 with TRBJ2-1; 9 bases are shared with TRBD1. Germline lookup yields CDR1 ENHRY and CDR2 SYGVKD. The CDR3 contains 15 residues. Trimming at V came to 6 bases and at J to 2 bases, leaving 5 bases not matched to a gene. The CDR3 sequence: CAISQDRGTYNEQFF. For the CDR3, the DNA is TGTGCCATCAGCCAGGACAGGGGAACCTACAATGAGCAGTTCTTC.

This clonotype was seen a few times. This chain joins TRBV29-1 and TRBJ2-3, with 11 bases fitting TRBD1. The ends lost 1 base at V and 1 base at J; junction bases unmatched: 13. The CDR3 runs to 19 residues. Per germline, CDR1 SQVTM and CDR2 ANQGSEA. CDR3 coding DNA: TGCAGCGTTGAAGGCACCCGGGACAGGGGGACCCTTGGCACAGATACGCAGTATTTT. It translates to CSVEGTRDRGTLGTDTQYF.